The present TCR beta chain was sequenced within a study of blood T cell repertoires in COVID-19. Per the authors' pipeline: Reference gene primer amplification yielded estimated nucleated cell counts. Profiled with immunoSEQ multiplex PCR; TCRdb holds only in-frame clones, not every one. From that table come the V and J calls and clone size; the DNA was used to work out D and trimming. This table has over 300,000 clones, approximately 89% appearing once. Residents of under 25 US areas, aged 18 to 89 years, made up the participants. The study assigned cohorts using participant-reported clinical history. Two consecutive negative NP/OP PCR tests, clearance, or resolved symptoms defined Cohort 3 recovery. The receptor comes from a middle-aged woman who had recovered from COVID-19. The sample was PBMCs or T cells enriched from blood (not recorded which).

CDR3 DNA sequence: TGTGCCAGCGGCCGGGATGGTCAGCCCCAGCATTTT. Amino acid sequence: CASGRDGQPQHF. The chain recombines TRBV12-1 with TRBJ1-5. TRBV12-1 is a known pseudogene. The length of the CDR3 is 12 residues.